The source of this T cell receptor beta chain is a study of blood T cell repertoires in COVID-19. About the research overall: Spain, Italy and the United States supplied samples that represented acute and convalescent COVID-19.

Here immunoSEQ multiplex PCR was the method, and the copy in TCRdb shows in-frame clones only, minus some. The sample yields fewer than 600,000 clones, nearly 90% seen once. Germline CDR1 LGHNT, CDR2 FRNRAP. The ends lost 0 bases at V and 6 bases at J; junction bases unmatched: 5. This CDR3 comprises 15 residues. Input material: peripheral blood. This TCR came from a man aged 18 to 29 with COVID-19, enrolled during active disease. The V gene is TRBV12-5, the J gene TRBJ2-7, with 10 positions matching TRBD1. The CDR3 spells CASGLVSGTGAEQYF. CDR3 bases: TGTGCTAGTGGTTTGGTCTCCGGGACAGGGGCCGAGCAGTACTTC.